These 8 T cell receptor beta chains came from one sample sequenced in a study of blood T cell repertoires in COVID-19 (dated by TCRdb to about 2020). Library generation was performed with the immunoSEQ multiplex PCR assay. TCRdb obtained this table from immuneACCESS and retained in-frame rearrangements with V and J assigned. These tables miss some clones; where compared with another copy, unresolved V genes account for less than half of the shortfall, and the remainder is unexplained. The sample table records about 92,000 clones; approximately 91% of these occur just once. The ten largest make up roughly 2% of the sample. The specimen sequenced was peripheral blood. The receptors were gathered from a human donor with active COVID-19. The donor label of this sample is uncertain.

The CDR3 here is CASRSDRDYEQYF. The CDR3 nucleotides are TGTGCCAGCAGAAGCGACAGGGACTACGAGCAGTACTTC. V is TRBV6-5 and J is TRBJ2-7; 7 bases align to TRBD1. The germline V gene encodes CDR1 MNHEY and CDR2 SVGAGI. Germline trimming cut 6 bases from V and 3 bases from J; bases unmatched to any gene: 5. The CDR3 runs 13 residues.

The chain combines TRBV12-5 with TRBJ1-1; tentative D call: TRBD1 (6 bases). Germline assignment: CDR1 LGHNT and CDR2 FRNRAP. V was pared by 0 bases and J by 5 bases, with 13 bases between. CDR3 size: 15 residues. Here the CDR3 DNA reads TGTGCTAGTGGTTTGGTAAGTGAGGGGGGGACTGAAGCTTTCTTT. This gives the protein CASGLVSEGGTEAFF.

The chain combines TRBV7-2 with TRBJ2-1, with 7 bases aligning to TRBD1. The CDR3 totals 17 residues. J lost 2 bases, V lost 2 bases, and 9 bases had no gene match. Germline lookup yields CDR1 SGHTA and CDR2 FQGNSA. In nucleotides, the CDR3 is TGTGCCAGCAGCTTACAGAGTCAGGGGGTGACCTACAATGAGCAGTTCTTC. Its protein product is CASSLQSQGVTYNEQFF.

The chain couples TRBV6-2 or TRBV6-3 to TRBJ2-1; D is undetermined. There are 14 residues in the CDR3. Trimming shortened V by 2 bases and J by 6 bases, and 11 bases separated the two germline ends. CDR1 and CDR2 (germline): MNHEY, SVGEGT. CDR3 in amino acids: CASSYGQVINEQFF. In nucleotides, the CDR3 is TGTGCCAGCAGTTACGGGCAGGTAATCAATGAGCAGTTCTTC.

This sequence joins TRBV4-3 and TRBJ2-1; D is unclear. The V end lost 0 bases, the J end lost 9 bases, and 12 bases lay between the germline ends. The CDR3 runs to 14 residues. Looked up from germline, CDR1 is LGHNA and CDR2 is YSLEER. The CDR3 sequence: CASSQDTPPSEQFF. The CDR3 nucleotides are TGCGCCAGCAGCCAAGATACCCCCCCCAGTGAGCAGTTCTTC.

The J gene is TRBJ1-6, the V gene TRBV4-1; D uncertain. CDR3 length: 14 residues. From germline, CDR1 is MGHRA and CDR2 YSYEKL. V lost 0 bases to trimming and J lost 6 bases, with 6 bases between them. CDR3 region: CASSQERSNSPLHF. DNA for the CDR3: TGCGCCAGCAGCCAAGAAAGGAGTAATTCACCCCTCCACTTT.

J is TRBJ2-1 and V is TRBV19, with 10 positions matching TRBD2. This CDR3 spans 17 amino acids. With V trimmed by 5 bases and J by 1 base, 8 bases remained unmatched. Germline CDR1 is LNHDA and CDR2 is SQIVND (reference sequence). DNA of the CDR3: TGTGCCAGTAGTTTATCTAGCGGGGGACCGTCCTACAATGAGCAGTTCTTC. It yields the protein CASSLSSGGPSYNEQFF.

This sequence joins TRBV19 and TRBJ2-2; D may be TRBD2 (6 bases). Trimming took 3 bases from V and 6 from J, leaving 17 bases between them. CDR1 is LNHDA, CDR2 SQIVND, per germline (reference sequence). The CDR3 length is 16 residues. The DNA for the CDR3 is TGTGCCAGTAGTATGTTAGCGGCCTGGCGTGCCGGGGAGCTGTTTTTT. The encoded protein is CASSMLAAWRAGELFF.